The 3 T cell receptor beta chains reported below all come from one sample, sequenced in a study of neoadjuvant nivolumab and ipilimumab in lung cancer. Clones were sequenced by immunoSEQ multiplex PCR, and TCRdb holds only the in-frame ones, with some missing. The repertoire holds about 30,000 clones, with approximately 83% as singletons. Here the sequenced sample was tumor tissue, taken after neoadjuvant nivolumab, alone or with ipilimumab, at or shortly before surgery. These receptor sequences come from an adult with non-small cell lung cancer.

The chain links TRBV6-6 to TRBJ2-7; possibly TRBD1 for D (6 bases). V was pared by 3 bases and J by 4 bases, with 10 bases between. The CDR3 spans 13 residues. CDR1 is MNHNY, CDR2 SVGAGI, per germline (reference sequence). CDR3 DNA sequence: TGTGCCAGCAGTTATTTACAGGGTTACGAGCAGTACTTC. Translation: CASSYLQGYEQYF.

This clone was detected once. This rearrangement joins TRBV7-8 to TRBJ2-7; 7 bases map to TRBD1. The germline CDR1 and CDR2 sequences are SGHVS and FQNEAQ. This CDR3 has 14 residues. After removal of 0 bases from V and 4 bases from J, the junction contained 3 bases not matched to a gene. The CDR3 sequence is CASSLAGTVYEQYF. The DNA for the CDR3 is TGTGCCAGCAGCTTAGCGGGGACAGTATACGAGCAGTACTTC.

This clone was seen more than once but under ten times. V and J are TRBV11-2 and TRBJ2-5; D unresolved. There are 11 residues in the CDR3. The V end lost 6 bases, the J end lost 5 bases, and 7 bases lay between the germline ends. Germline lookup yields CDR1 SGHAT and CDR2 FQNNGV. CDR3 residues: CASSSMETQYF. Written as DNA, the CDR3 is TGTGCCAGCAGTTCGATGGAGACCCAGTACTTC.